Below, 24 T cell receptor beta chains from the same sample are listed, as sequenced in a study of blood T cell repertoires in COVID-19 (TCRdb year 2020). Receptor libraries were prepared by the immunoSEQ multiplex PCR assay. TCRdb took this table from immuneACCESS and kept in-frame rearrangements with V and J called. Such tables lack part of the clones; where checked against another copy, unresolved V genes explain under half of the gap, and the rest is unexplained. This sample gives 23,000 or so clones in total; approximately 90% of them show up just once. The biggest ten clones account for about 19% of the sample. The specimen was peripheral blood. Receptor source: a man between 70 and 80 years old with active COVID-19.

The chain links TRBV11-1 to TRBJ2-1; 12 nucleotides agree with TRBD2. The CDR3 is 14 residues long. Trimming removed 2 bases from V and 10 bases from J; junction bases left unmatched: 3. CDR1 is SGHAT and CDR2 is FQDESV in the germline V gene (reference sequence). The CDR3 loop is CASSLRTSGTEQFF. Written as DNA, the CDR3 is TGTGCCAGCAGCTTACGGACTAGCGGGACGGAGCAGTTCTTC.

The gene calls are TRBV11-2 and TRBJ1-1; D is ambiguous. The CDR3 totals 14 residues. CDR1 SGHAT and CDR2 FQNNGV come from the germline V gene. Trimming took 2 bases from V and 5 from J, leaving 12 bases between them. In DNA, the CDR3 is TGTGCCAGCAGCTTACGGGAATTGGGAACTGAAGCTTTCTTT. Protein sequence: CASSLRELGTEAFF.

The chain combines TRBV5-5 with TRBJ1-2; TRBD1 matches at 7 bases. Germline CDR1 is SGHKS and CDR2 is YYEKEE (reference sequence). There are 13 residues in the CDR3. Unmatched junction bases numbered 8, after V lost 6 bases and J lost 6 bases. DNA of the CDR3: TGTGCCAGCACCATAGGGACAGAAGATGGCTACACCTTC. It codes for CASTIGTEDGYTF.

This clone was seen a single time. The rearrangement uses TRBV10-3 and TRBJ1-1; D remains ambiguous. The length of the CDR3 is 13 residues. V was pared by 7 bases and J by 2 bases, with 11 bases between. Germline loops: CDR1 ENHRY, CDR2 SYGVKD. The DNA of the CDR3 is TGTGCCATCACTATGACACCTAACACTGAAGCTTTCTTT. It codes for CAITMTPNTEAFF.

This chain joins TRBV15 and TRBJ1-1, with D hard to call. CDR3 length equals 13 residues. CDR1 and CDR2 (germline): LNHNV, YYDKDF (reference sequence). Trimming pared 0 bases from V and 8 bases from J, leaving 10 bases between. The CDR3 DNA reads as TGTGCCACCAGCAGAGATCGGCAGCGGGAAGCTTTCTTT. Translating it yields CATSRDRQREAFF.

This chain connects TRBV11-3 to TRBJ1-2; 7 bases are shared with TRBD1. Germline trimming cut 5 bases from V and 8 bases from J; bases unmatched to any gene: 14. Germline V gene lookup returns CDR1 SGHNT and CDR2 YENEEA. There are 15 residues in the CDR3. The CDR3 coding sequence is TGTGCCAGCAGCCTCAATCGACAGGGAAGAGAAGGCTACACCTTC. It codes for CASSLNRQGREGYTF.

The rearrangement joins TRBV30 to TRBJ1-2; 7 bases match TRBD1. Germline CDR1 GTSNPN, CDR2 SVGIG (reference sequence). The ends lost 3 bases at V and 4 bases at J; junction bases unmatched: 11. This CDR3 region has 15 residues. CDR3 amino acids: CAWRGTRGLAYGYTF. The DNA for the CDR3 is TGTGCCTGGAGAGGTACAAGGGGGCTAGCCTATGGCTACACCTTC.

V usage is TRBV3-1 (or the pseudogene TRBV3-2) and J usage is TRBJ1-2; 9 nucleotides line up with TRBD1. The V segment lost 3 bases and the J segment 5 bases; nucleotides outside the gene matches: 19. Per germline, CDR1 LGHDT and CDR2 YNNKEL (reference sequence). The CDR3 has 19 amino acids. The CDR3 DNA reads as TGTGCCAGCAGCCATGCCCTCCGGGACAGGGTCCTTCGTACTTATGGCTACACCTTC. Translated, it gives CASSHALRDRVLRTYGYTF.

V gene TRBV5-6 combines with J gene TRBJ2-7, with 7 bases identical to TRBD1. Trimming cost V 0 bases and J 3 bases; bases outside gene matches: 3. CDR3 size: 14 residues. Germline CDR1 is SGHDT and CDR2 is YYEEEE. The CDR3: CASSLGGDSYEQYF. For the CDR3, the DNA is TGTGCCAGCAGCTTGGGAGGGGACAGCTACGAGCAGTACTTC.

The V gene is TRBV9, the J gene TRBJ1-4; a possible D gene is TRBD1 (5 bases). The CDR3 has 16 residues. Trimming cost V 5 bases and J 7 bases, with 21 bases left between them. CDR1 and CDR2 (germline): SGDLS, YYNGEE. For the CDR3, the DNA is TGTGCCAGCAGTCCCTCTCAGGGAACGGGGGGTGAAAAACTGTTTTTT. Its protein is CASSPSQGTGGEKLFF. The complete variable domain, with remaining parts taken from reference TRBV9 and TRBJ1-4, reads DSGVTQTPKHLITATGQRVTLRCSPRSGDLSVYWYQQSLDQGLQFLIQYYNGEERAKGNILERFSAQQFPDLHSELNLSSLELGDSALYFCASSPSQGTGGEKLFFGSGTQLSVL.

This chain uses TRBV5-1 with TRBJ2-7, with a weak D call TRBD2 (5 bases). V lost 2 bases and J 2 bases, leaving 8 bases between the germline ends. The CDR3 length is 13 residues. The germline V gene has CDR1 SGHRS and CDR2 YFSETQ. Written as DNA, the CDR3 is TGCGCCAGCAGCTTTGCCGGGACCTACGAGCAGTACTTC. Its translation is CASSFAGTYEQYF.

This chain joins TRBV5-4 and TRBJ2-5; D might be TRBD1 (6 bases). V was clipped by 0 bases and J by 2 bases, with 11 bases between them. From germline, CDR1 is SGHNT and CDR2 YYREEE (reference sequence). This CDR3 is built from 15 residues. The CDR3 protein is CASSLDLQGQETQYF. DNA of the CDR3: TGTGCCAGCAGCTTGGACTTACAGGGTCAAGAGACCCAGTACTTC. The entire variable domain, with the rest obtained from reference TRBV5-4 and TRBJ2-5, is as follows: ETGVTQSPTHLIKTRGQQVTLRCSSQSGHNTVSWYQQALGQGPQFIFQYYREEENGRGNFPPRFSGLQFPNYSSELNVNALELDDSALYLCASSLDLQGQETQYFGPGTRLLVL.

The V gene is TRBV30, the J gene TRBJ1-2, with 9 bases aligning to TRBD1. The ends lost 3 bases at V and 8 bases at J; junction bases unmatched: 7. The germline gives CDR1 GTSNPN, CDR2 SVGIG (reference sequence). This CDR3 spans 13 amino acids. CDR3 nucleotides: TGTGCCTGGAGCAGGACAGGGGCGTACGGCTACACCTTC. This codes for CAWSRTGAYGYTF.

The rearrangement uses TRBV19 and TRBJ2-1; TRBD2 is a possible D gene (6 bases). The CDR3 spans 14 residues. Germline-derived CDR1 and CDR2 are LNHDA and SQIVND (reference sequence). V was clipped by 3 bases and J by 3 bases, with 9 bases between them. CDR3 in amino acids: CASSIPGDYNEQFF. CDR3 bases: TGTGCCAGTAGTATTCCGGGGGACTACAATGAGCAGTTCTTC.

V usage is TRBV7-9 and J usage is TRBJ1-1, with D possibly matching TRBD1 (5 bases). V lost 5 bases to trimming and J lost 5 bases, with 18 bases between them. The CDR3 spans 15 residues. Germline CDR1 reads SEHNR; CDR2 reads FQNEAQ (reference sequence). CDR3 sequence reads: CASSPLTAGRTEAFF. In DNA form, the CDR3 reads TGTGCCAGCAGCCCCTTGACGGCGGGGCGGACTGAAGCTTTCTTT.

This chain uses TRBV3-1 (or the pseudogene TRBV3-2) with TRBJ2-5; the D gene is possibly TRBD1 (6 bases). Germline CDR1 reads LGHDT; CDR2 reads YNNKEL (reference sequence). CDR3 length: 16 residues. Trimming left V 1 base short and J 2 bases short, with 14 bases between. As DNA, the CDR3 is TGTGCCAGCAGCCAAGGGCGACAGGAATTACAAGAGACCCAGTACTTC. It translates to CASSQGRQELQETQYF.

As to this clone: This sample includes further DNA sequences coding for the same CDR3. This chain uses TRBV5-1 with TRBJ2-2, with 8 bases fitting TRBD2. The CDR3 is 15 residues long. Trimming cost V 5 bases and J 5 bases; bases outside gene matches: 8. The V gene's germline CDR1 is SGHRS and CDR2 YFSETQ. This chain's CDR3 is CASRLSGSVTGELFF. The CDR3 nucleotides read TGCGCCAGCAGGCTAAGCGGGAGTGTAACCGGGGAGCTGTTTTTT.

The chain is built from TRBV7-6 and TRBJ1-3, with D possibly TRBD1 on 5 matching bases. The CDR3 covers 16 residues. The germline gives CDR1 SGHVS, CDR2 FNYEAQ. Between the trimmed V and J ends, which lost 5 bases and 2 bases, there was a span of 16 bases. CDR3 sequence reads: CASSLRRGRAGNTIYF. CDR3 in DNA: TGTGCCAGCAGCCTCAGGAGGGGCAGGGCTGGAAACACCATATATTTT.

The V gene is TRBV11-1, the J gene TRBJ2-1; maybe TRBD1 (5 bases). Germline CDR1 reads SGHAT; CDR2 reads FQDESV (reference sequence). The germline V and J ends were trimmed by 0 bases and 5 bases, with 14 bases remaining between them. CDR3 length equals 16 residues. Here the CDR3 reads CASSLARQGRHNEQFF. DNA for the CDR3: TGTGCCAGCAGCTTAGCGCGCCAGGGTCGCCACAATGAGCAGTTCTTC.

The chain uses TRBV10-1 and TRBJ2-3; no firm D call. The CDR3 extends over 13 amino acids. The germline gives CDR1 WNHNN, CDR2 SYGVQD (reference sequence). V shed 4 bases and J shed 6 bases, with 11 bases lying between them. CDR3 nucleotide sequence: TGCGCCAGCAGTGTCTCTCTCGGGGATACGCAGTATTTT. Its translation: CASSVSLGDTQYF.

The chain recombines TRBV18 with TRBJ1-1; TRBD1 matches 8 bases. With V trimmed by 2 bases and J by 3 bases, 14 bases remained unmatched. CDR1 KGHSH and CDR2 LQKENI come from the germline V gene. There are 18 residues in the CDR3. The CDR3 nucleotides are TGTGCCAGCTCACCATTAGATTTGGGACAGGCCACGGACACTGAAGCTTTCTTT. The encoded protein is CASSPLDLGQATDTEAFF. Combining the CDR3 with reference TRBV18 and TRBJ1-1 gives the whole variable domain NAGVMQNPRHLVRRRGQEARLRCSPMKGHSHVYWYRQLPEEGLKFMVYLQKENIIDESGMPKERFSAEFPKEGPSILRIQQVVRGDSAAYFCASSPLDLGQATDTEAFFGQGTRLTVV.

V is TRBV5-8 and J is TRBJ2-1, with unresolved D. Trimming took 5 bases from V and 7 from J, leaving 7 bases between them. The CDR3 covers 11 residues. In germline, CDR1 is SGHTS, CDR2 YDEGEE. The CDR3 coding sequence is TGTGCCAGCAGTCCTAGGAATGAGCAGTTCTTC. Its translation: CASSPRNEQFF. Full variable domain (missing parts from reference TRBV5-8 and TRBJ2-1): EAGVTQSPTHLIKTRGQQATLRCSPISGHTSVYWYQQALGLGLQFLLWYDEGEERNRGNFPPRFSGRQFPNYSSELNVNALELEDSALYLCASSPRNEQFFGPGTRLTVL.

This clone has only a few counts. The CDR3 sequence: CASSLTTKMEAFF. The CDR3 bases are TGTGCCAGCAGTTTAACAACAAAAATGGAAGCTTTCTTT. The chain combines TRBV12-3 or TRBV12-4 with TRBJ1-1; D is unclear. The length of the CDR3 is 13 residues. The V and J ends lost 2 bases and 8 bases respectively, with 12 bases between them.

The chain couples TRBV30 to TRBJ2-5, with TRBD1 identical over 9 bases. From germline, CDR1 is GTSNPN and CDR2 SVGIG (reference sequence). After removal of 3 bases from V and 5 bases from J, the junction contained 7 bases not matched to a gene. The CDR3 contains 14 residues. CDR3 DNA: TGTGCCTGGAGCTCGGACAGGGGCGGGGAGACCCAGTACTTC. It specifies CAWSSDRGGETQYF.